The clone carrying this T cell receptor (beta chain) occurred once. This sample is part of a study of control samples from healthy donors and cancer patients. The CDR3 sequence is 19 residues long. Germline values: CDR1 KGHSH, CDR2 LQKENI. V gave up 3 bases and J gave up 0 bases, with 24 bases separating them. The repertoire was sequenced with immunoSEQ multiplex PCR; TCRdb's copy has only in-frame clones and lacks some. The sample lists 90,000 or so clones, around 85% occurring once. Sequenced sample: blood. V usage is TRBV18 and J usage is TRBJ2-7; D possibly corresponds to TRBD1 (6 bases). This clonotype was sampled from a man aged 25 to 45 in good health. DNA for the CDR3: TGTGCCAGCTCACCTCTGCCAGGACAGCGCTGGATACACTCCTACGAGCAGTACTTC. It encodes CASSPLPGQRWIHSYEQYF. Complete variable domain (other parts from reference TRBV18 and TRBJ2-7): NAGVMQNPRHLVRRRGQEARLRCSPMKGHSHVYWYRQLPEEGLKFMVYLQKENIIDESGMPKERFSAEFPKEGPSILRIQQVVRGDSAAYFCASSPLPGQRWIHSYEQYFGPGTRLTVT.